This is a list of T cell receptor beta chains from one sample in a study of T cells in Graves' hyperthyroidism and ophthalmopathy. A single record per CDR3 protein comes from TCRdb applying MiXCR to the multiplex PCR reads. In the table there are 400,000 to 550,000 distinct CDR3 sequences, around 22% of which are singletons. Sequencing input: blood. These receptors all come from a woman aged 30 to 39 with Graves' ophthalmopathy. Each CDR3 is given with its conserved first and last residue. A D gene is named only where the DNA matches it firmly. A row's size may be missing; if present it is once, few, many or a size class.

clone_size,v_call,d_call,j_call,cdr3_aa,cdr3_nt
many,TRBV6-2/TRBV6-3,TRBD1,TRBJ1-5,CASSYSLGTGFPQPQHF,TGTGCCAGCAGTTACTCGTTGGGGACAGGGTTCCCTCAGCCCCAGCATTTT
many,TRBV11-2,.,TRBJ2-2,CASSLVQGRAGELFF,TGTGCCAGCAGCTTAGTCCAGGGGCGGGCCGGGGAGCTGTTTTTT
.,TRBV27,.,TRBJ1-5,CASSVGPVSNQPQHF,TGTGCCAGCAGTGTAGGTCCCGTTAGCAATCAGCCCCAGCATTTT
many,TRBV7-9,.,TRBJ2-7,CASSSGDLYEQYF,TGTGCCAGCAGCTCTGGAGACCTCTACGAGCAGTACTTC
many,TRBV12-3/TRBV12-4,TRBD1,TRBJ1-2,CASSYRGRFYGYTF,TGTGCCAGCAGTTACAGGGGGCGCTTCTATGGCTACACCTTC
few,TRBV18,TRBD2,TRBJ2-2,CASSPLASNTGELFF,TGTGCCAGCTCTCCACTAGCGTCGAACACCGGGGAGCTGTTTTTT
few,TRBV15,.,TRBJ1-5,CATSRNLDTLNQPQHF,TGTGCCACCAGCAGAAACCTAGACACCCTCAATCAGCCCCAGCATTTT
.,TRBV12-3/TRBV12-4,.,TRBJ2-5,CASSLRSGRETQYF,TGTGCCAGCAGTTTAAGGTCGGGGCGAGAGACCCAGTACTTC
many,TRBV24-1,TRBD1,TRBJ2-5,CATSERPGQRQETQYF,TGTGCCACCAGTGAACGGCCGGGACAGCGACAAGAGACCCAGTACTTC
many,TRBV6-1,.,TRBJ2-5,CASSDWGYQETQYF,TGTGCCAGCAGCGATTGGGGGTACCAAGAGACCCAGTACTTC
.,TRBV20-1,TRBD2,TRBJ2-7,CSAILSGAEYEQYF,TGCAGTGCTATACTAAGCGGGGCTGAATACGAGCAGTACTTC
many,TRBV6-2/TRBV6-3,.,TRBJ1-5,CASSLNRAPNQPQHF,TGTGCCAGCAGTCTCAACCGGGCCCCCAATCAGCCCCAGCATTTT